Listed here are 17 T cell receptor beta chains from one sample, sequenced in a study of tumor-infiltrating lymphocytes in primary liver carcinoma. Unsorted whole blood supplied the RNA, and germline DNA was extracted too. The researchers produced TCR beta cDNA from 500 to 550 ng total RNA with a constant-region primer. Three nested multiplex PCR rounds, a slightly modified ARM-PCR method, built the TCR beta libraries. Primers for the first two PCR rounds were TRBV1-TRBV30 forward primers and a C-beta reverse primer (about 9 cycles per round). TCRdb independently ran MiXCR on the multiplex PCR reads; one entry per CDR3 protein. The top ten hold around three quarters of the sample, which has roughly 180,000 distinct CDR3 sequences, about 55% seen once. The sequenced sample consisted of peripheral blood. These receptor sequences come from a man aged 35 to 55 with primary liver carcinoma and hepatitis B virus infection.

This clonotype has just a few counts. V is TRBV7-8 and J is TRBJ2-7; no definite D call. V lost 5 bases, J lost 2 bases, and 13 bases lay in between. Germline V gene data show CDR1 as SGHVS and CDR2 as FQNEAQ. The CDR3 has 14 residues. This CDR3 reads CASSPERRAYEQYF. In DNA, the CDR3 is TGTGCCAGCAGCCCGGAGCGAAGGGCCTACGAGCAGTACTTC.

The gene calls are TRBV12-3 or TRBV12-4 and TRBJ1-1, with D perhaps TRBD1 (5 bases). Trimming removed 8 bases at V and 3 bases at J, with 19 bases between. The CDR3 extends over 15 amino acids. The CDR3 nucleotides read TGTGCCAGCTCTCTAAACCGGGGGAGGGACACTGAAGCTTTCTTT. It codes for CASSLNRGRDTEAFF.

This clonotype was found a few times. V usage is TRBV5-1 and J usage is TRBJ2-7; TRBD2 matches at 8 bases. Germline V lookup: CDR1 SGHRS, CDR2 YFSETQ. Trimming at V came to 7 bases and at J to 0 bases, leaving 3 bases not matched to a gene. The CDR3 loop spans 13 amino acids. The CDR3 DNA sequence: TGCGCCAGCCGGGAGGGGGGCTCCTACGAGCAGTACTTC. Translated, it gives CASREGGSYEQYF.

This clonotype was seen only a few times. V is TRBV4-2 and J is TRBJ2-3; D is perhaps TRBD2 (5 bases). V gave up 0 bases and J gave up 0 bases, with 10 bases separating them. CDR1 is LGHNA, CDR2 YNFKEQ, per germline. CDR3 size: 16 residues. The DNA for the CDR3 is TGTGCCAGCAGCCAAGATTGGACGGGAAGCACAGATACGCAGTATTTT. Its protein is CASSQDWTGSTDTQYF.

This clonotype appeared a few times. This chain links TRBV6-6 with TRBJ2-3, with 13 bases fitting TRBD2. The germline V gene encodes CDR1 MNHNY and CDR2 SVGAGI (reference sequence). The CDR3 runs 17 residues. With V trimmed by 5 bases and J by 2 bases, 7 bases remained unmatched. The CDR3 spells CASSPRTSGGDTDTQYF. The CDR3 region has the DNA TGTGCCAGCAGTCCCCGGACTAGCGGGGGAGACACAGATACGCAGTATTTT.

In its sample, this clonotype was seen a few times. This CDR3 is CAWSTGLEDTQYF. The DNA of the CDR3 is TGTGCCTGGAGTACGGGACTAGAAGATACGCAGTATTTT. J is TRBJ2-3 and V is TRBV30; 8 nucleotides align to TRBD2. CDR1 is GTSNPN and CDR2 is SVGIG in the germline V gene (reference sequence). The J segment lost 5 bases and the V segment lost 2 bases, leaving 3 bases of the junction unmatched. The CDR3 has 13 amino acids. The complete variable domain, with remaining parts taken from reference TRBV30 and TRBJ2-3, reads SQTIHQWPATLVQPVGSPLSLECTVEGTSNPNLYWYRQAAGRGLQLLFYSVGIGQISSEVPQNLSASRPQDRQFILSSKKLLLSDSGFYLCAWSTGLEDTQYFGPGTRLTVL.

The chain employs TRBV6-1 and TRBJ2-1; 8 bases map to TRBD2. Trimming removed 6 bases from V and 3 bases from J; junction bases left unmatched: 7. Germline V gene data show CDR1 as MNHNS and CDR2 as SASEGT. This CDR3 has 15 residues. CDR3 sequence: CASSFRLAYYNEQFF. CDR3 coding DNA: TGTGCCAGCAGCTTCCGACTAGCGTACTACAATGAGCAGTTCTTC.

Concerning this clonotype itself: One end of the junction fails to match germline, which may point to a read error. J is TRBJ2-2 and V is TRBV11-2; 11 bases fit TRBD2. Germline CDR1 SGHAT, CDR2 FQNNGV. CDR3 length: 16 amino acids. This chain's CDR3 is CASSTSGSAITGEPFF. As DNA, the CDR3 is TGTGCCAGCAGCACTAGCGGGAGTGCGATCACCGGGGAGCCGTTTTTT. The whole variable domain, filled in from reference TRBV11-2 and TRBJ2-2, reads EAGVAQSPRYKIIEKRQSVAFWCNPISGHATLYWYQQILGQGPKLLIQFQNNGVVDDSQLPKDRFSAERLKGVDSTLKIQPAKLEDSAVYLCASSTSGSAITGEPFFGEGSRLTVL.

A few counts support this clonotype. This sequence joins TRBV5-6 and TRBJ2-1, with TRBD2 matching 8 bases. The CDR3 totals 16 residues. Germline V gene sequence: CDR1 SGHDT, CDR2 YYEEEE. The V gene end was trimmed by 5 bases and the J gene end by 7 bases; junction bases not matched to a gene: 14. CDR3 residues: CASSGRLASFFNEQFF. CDR3 sequence (DNA): TGTGCCAGCAGTGGGCGACTAGCGAGTTTCTTTAATGAGCAGTTCTTC.

The V gene is TRBV7-9, the J gene TRBJ2-3; no reliable D call. This CDR3 spans 12 amino acids. Germline CDR1 is SEHNR and CDR2 is FQNEAQ (reference sequence). V was pared by 3 bases and J by 6 bases, with 7 bases between. The CDR3, as DNA: TGTGCCAGCAGCTTCGGCCCTGATACGCAGTATTTT. It specifies CASSFGPDTQYF.

The J gene is TRBJ2-7, the V gene TRBV28, with a possible D match to TRBD1 (5 bases). The germline gives CDR1 MDHEN, CDR2 SYDVKM. Trimming removed 8 bases at V and 4 bases at J, with 18 bases between. There are 14 residues in the CDR3. The CDR3 is CASYHQGAPYEQYF. CDR3 bases: TGTGCCAGCTACCATCAAGGGGCTCCTTACGAGCAGTACTTC.

The CDR3 sequence: CASSEGPNTEAFF. The CDR3 coding sequence is TGCGCCAGCAGTGAGGGACCTAACACTGAAGCTTTCTTT. The chain has TRBV10-2 and TRBJ1-1, with D unresolved. Trimming removed 2 bases from V and 2 bases from J, with 6 bases in between. Germline V CDR1 and CDR2: WSHSY, SAAADI. This CDR3 has 13 residues.

V is TRBV29-1 and J is TRBJ1-5, with 7 nucleotides matching TRBD1. Trimming took 4 bases from V and 1 from J; bases not matched to a gene: 4. Germline V gene sequence: CDR1 SQVTM, CDR2 ANQGSEA. CDR3 length equals 14 residues. The CDR3 sequence is CSVGPGGSNQPQHF. The CDR3 region has the DNA TGCAGCGTTGGCCCAGGGGGGAGCAATCAGCCCCAGCATTTT.

With regard to this clonotype: Just one base apart from a much larger clone, this may be a read error. DNA for the CDR3: TGTGCCAGCAACGCCACCTGGACTAGCGATAGGGAGACCCAGTACTTC. Its protein is CASNATWTSDRETQYF. The V gene is TRBV7-9, the J gene TRBJ2-5, with 9 bases identical to TRBD2. The CDR3 is 16 residues long. J gave up 5 bases and V 7 bases, and 14 bases lay outside the gene matches. The germline V gene encodes CDR1 SEHNR and CDR2 FQNEAQ (reference sequence).

This clonotype was seen a few times. CDR3 coding DNA: TGTGCCAGCAGTAACCAAGGGAATTATAATTCACCCCTCCACTTT. Its translation: CASSNQGNYNSPLHF. J is TRBJ1-6 and V is TRBV6-6; D uncertain. CDR3 length equals 15 residues. The germline V gene encodes CDR1 MNHNY and CDR2 SVGAGI (reference sequence). Trimming took 5 bases from V and 4 from J, leaving 12 bases between them.

The V and J genes are TRBV28 and TRBJ2-7; TRBD1 matches at 7 bases. Germline V gives CDR1 MDHEN, CDR2 SYDVKM. V trimming: 3 bases; J trimming: 0 bases; junction bases outside the gene matches: 2. CDR3 size: 14 residues. CDR3 loop: CASSFRDSSYEQYF. CDR3 nucleotides: TGTGCCAGCAGTTTTCGGGACAGCTCCTACGAGCAGTACTTC.

This clonotype was seen a few times. The chain combines TRBV30 with TRBJ2-1; no firm D call. Trimming left V 0 bases short and J 5 bases short, with 8 bases between. Germline V CDR1 and CDR2: GTSNPN, SVGIG (reference sequence). This CDR3 contains 13 residues. CDR3 residues: CAWSVLQHNEQFF. CDR3 nucleotide sequence: TGTGCCTGGAGTGTACTCCAGCACAATGAGCAGTTCTTC.